Listed below are T cell receptor beta chains from one sample, sequenced in a study of blood T cell repertoires in COVID-19. TCRdb keeps only in-frame clones here, not all; method: immunoSEQ multiplex PCR. The table records a few hundred thousand clones, around 85% of them present only once. Material: peripheral blood. The receptors were gathered from a woman aged 45-65 years with acute or convalescent COVID-19. Both conserved end residues are part of each CDR3. A D gene is named only where the DNA matches it firmly. Only part of the rows carry a size: once, few, many, or a class if the clone is expanded.

j_gene | d_gene | v_gene | abundance | CDR3nt | CDR3aa
TRBJ2-7 | TRBD2 | TRBV12-5 | NA | TGTGCTAGTGGTTTATTTGTCGGGAGGACCTACGAGCAGTACTTC | CASGLFVGRTYEQYF
TRBJ2-1 | NA | TRBV5-1 | once | TGCGCCAGCAGCTACACACCAAGGGGAGGTGAGCAGTTCTTC | CASSYTPRGGEQFF
TRBJ2-3 | TRBD2 | TRBV9 | NA | TGTGCCAGCAGCGTCCCACTAGCGGGAGGGGACACAGATACGCAGTATTTT | CASSVPLAGGDTDTQYF
TRBJ1-4 | TRBD1 | TRBV19 | NA | TGTGCCAGTAAAGTAATCAGGGGGCGAAATGAAAAACTGTTTTTT | CASKVIRGRNEKLFF
TRBJ2-1 | TRBD2 | TRBV2 | once | TGTGCCAGCACCTTGACTAGCGGGATTTGGAATGAGCAGTTCTTC | CASTLTSGIWNEQFF
TRBJ2-7 | NA | TRBV27 | NA | TGTGCCAGCAGTACAAACAGAGATTCCTACGAGCAGTACTTC | CASSTNRDSYEQYF
TRBJ1-5 | NA | TRBV19 | NA | TGTGCCAGTAGTATACGGGGAGGAGCTGCAAGTCAGCCCCAGCATTTT | CASSIRGGAASQPQHF
TRBJ1-2 | TRBD1 | TRBV2 | NA | TGTGCCAGCAGGGACAGGGGGCCTGGCTACACCTTC | CASRDRGPGYTF
TRBJ1-1 | NA | TRBV5-1 | NA | TGCGCCAGCAGCTTGGCCGGGAGGGAAGCTTTCTTT | CASSLAGREAFF
TRBJ1-1 | NA | TRBV5-8 | medium-sized | TGTGCCAGCAGCTTTAATTGGAGGACTGAAGCTTTCTTT | CASSFNWRTEAFF
TRBJ2-7 | TRBD2 | TRBV4-3 | NA | TGCGCCAGCAGCCAAGATTTTGGTAGCGGGGGGGATTACGAGCAGTACTTC | CASSQDFGSGGDYEQYF
TRBJ1-2 | NA | TRBV5-4 | NA | TGTGCCAGCAGCTTGGAGGCGCGGGGAGGTTATGGCTACACCTTC | CASSLEARGGYGYTF
TRBJ2-3 | TRBD1 | TRBV19 | NA | TGTGCCAGTAGTATAGAGAAGGGGGCTTTGACAGATACGCAGTATTTT | CASSIEKGALTDTQYF
TRBJ1-1 | TRBD1 | TRBV9 | few | TGTGCCAGCAGCTCATCGGGACAGGGGGAAGGCACTGAAGCTTTCTTT | CASSSSGQGEGTEAFF
TRBJ2-1 | TRBD2 | TRBV5-4 | NA | TGTGCCAGCAGCGTGCTAGCGGGGGGATACAATGAGCAGTTCTTC | CASSVLAGGYNEQFF
TRBJ1-4 | TRBD1 | TRBV6-5 | NA | TGTGCCAGCAGTTACTCTCGGCAGGGGGTAGAAAAACTGTTTTTT | CASSYSRQGVEKLFF
TRBJ1-1 | NA | TRBV6-5 | NA | TGTGCCAGCAGCATTTGGTCGGACACTGAAGCTTTCTTT | CASSIWSDTEAFF
TRBJ2-1 | NA | TRBV30 | NA | TGTGCCTGGAGTAGACTCGTCAATGAGCAGTTCTTC | CAWSRLVNEQFF
TRBJ1-6 | TRBD1 | TRBV5-6 | NA | TGTGCCAGCAGCTTGGACAGGGGGCTTTCACCCCTCCACTTT | CASSLDRGLSPLHF
TRBJ1-1 | NA | TRBV11-3 | NA | TGTGCCAGCAGCTTGAGGCGACAGCCGAACACTGAAGCTTTCTTT | CASSLRRQPNTEAFF
TRBJ2-1 | TRBD2 | TRBV6-6 | NA | TGTGCCAGCACTACTAGCGGGGTTTACTCCTACAATGAGCAGTTCTTC | CASTTSGVYSYNEQFF
TRBJ1-5 | TRBD1 | TRBV7-9 | NA | TGTGCCAGCAGCTTAGGAACAGGGGGAAACAATCAGCCCCAGCATTTT | CASSLGTGGNNQPQHF
TRBJ1-5 | NA | TRBV28 | NA | TGTGCCAGCACCCCTCAGGGGTCTCAGCCCCAGCATTTT | CASTPQGSQPQHF
TRBJ1-3 | NA | TRBV5-1 | NA | TGCGCCAGCAGCTTGGACAGCTCTGGAAACACCATATATTTT | CASSLDSSGNTIYF
TRBJ2-5 | TRBD1 | TRBV6-5 | NA | TGTGCCAGCAGACGTACCGGGACAGAAGGAAAGACCCAGTACTTC | CASRRTGTEGKTQYF
TRBJ1-4 | NA | TRBV30 | NA | TGTGCCTGGGGAGGAGCAACTAATGAAAAACTGTTTTTT | CAWGGATNEKLFF
TRBJ1-1 | NA | TRBV7-2 | NA | TGTGCCAGCAGCTTCTCCAGTAACACTGAAGCTTTCTTT | CASSFSSNTEAFF
TRBJ1-1 | NA | TRBV18 | NA | TGTGCCAGCTCACCAAACAGGGCTGACACTGAAGCTTTCTTT | CASSPNRADTEAFF
TRBJ2-5 | TRBD1 | TRBV5-1 | once | TGCGCCTCCAGCAGGGACAGGCCCCAAGAGACCCAGTACTTC | CASSRDRPQETQYF
TRBJ1-5 | NA | TRBV19 | NA | TGTGCCAGTAGTATAGGAGGTCAGCCCCAGCATTTT | CASSIGGQPQHF
TRBJ2-1 | NA | TRBV3-1/TRBV3-2 | few | TGTGCCAGCAGCCAAGGGGGGGGGCACCCTGGGGATGAGCAGTTCTTC | CASSQGGGHPGDEQFF
TRBJ1-1 | NA | TRBV7-9 | NA | TGTGCCAGTATCAGAGGTCCGAACACTGAAGCTTTCTTT | CASIRGPNTEAFF
TRBJ2-5 | TRBD2 | TRBV4-2 | NA | TGTGCCAGCAGCCAAGATCTGACTAGCCAGCCTGGGGGGGAGACCCAGTACTTC | CASSQDLTSQPGGETQYF
TRBJ1-4 | TRBD1 | TRBV4-3 | NA | TGCGCCAGCAGCCAAGGGCCGATGGGACAGCGAAATGAAAAACTGTTTTTT | CASSQGPMGQRNEKLFF
TRBJ2-3 | NA | TRBV6-2/TRBV6-3 | NA | TGTGCCAGCAGTTACTTAGGGGCAACAGATACGCAGTATTTT | CASSYLGATDTQYF
TRBJ2-2 | TRBD2 | TRBV6-6 | NA | TGTGCCAGCAGTCCGCGGGGGACTTTCGCGAACACCGGGGAGCTGTTTTTT | CASSPRGTFANTGELFF
TRBJ2-6 | NA | TRBV7-6 | NA | TGTGCCAGCAGCTTAGCGAGAGGGTCTGGGGCCAACGTCCTGACTTTC | CASSLARGSGANVLTF
TRBJ2-1 | NA | TRBV11-3 | NA | TGTGCCAGCAGCTTAGAGGGAGCAGGGGCCCGGAATGAGCAGTTCTTC | CASSLEGAGARNEQFF
TRBJ2-1 | TRBD2 | TRBV7-2 | NA | TGTGCCAGCATCATCATAAGCGGGGGGGTCTATGAGCAGTTCTTC | CASIIISGGVYEQFF
TRBJ2-7 | NA | TRBV12-3/TRBV12-4 | NA | TGTGCCAGCAGTTCCCGGGGTATCGAGCAGTACTTC | CASSSRGIEQYF
TRBJ2-1 | TRBD2 | TRBV5-1 | NA | TGCGCCAGCAGCTTACTAGCGCTGAGCTCCTACAATGAGCAGTTCTTC | CASSLLALSSYNEQFF
TRBJ2-5 | NA | TRBV19 | few | TGTGCCAGTAGTTACACTAGTAATGTACAAGAGACCCAGTACTTC | CASSYTSNVQETQYF